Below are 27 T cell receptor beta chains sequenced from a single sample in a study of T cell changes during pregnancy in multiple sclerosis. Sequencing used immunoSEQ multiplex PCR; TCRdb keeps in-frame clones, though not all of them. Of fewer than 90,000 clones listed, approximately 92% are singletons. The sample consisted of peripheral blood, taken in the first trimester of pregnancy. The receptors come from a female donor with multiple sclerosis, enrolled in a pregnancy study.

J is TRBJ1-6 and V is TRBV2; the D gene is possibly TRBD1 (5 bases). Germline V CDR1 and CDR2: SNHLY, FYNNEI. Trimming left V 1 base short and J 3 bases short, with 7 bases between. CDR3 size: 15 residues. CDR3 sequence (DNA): TGTGCCAGCAGTGAAGAAGGGGACTATAATTCACCCCTCCACTTT. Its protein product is CASSEEGDYNSPLHF.

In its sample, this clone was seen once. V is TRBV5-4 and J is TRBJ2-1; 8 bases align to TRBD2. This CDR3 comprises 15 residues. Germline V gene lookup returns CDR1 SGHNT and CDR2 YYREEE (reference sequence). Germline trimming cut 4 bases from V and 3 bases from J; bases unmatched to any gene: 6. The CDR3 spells CASSVPGGLYNEQFF. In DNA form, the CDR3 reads TGTGCCAGCAGCGTACCGGGAGGGCTCTACAATGAGCAGTTCTTC.

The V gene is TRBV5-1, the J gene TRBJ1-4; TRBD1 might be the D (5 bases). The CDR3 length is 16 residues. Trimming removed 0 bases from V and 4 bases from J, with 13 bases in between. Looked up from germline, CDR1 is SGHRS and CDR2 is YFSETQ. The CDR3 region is CASSLASTARNEKLFF. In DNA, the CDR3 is TGCGCCAGCAGCTTGGCTTCGACAGCCCGTAATGAAAAACTGTTTTTT. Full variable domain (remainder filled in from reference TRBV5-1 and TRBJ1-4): KAGVTQTPRYLIKTRGQQVTLSCSPISGHRSVSWYQQTPGQGLQFLFEYFSETQRNKGNFPGRFSGRQFSNSRSEMNVSTLELGDSALYLCASSLASTARNEKLFFGSGTQLSVL.

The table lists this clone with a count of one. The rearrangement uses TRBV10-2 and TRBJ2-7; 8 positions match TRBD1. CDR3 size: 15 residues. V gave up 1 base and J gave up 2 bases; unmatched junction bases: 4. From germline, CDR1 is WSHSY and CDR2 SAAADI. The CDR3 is CASSEWDRSTYEQYF. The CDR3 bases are TGCGCCAGCAGTGAGTGGGACAGGAGCACCTACGAGCAGTACTTC.

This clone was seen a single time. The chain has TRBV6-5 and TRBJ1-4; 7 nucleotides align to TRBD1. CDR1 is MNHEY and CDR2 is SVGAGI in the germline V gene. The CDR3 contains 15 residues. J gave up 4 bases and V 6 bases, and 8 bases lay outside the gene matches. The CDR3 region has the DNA TGTGCCAGCAGACGAGGGACAGCGGATAATGAAAAACTGTTTTTT. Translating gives CASRRGTADNEKLFF.

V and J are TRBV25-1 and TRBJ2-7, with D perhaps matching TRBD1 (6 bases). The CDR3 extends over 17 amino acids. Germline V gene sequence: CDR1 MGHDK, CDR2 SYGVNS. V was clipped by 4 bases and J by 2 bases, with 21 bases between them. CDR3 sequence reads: CASSGTGQQTYPYEQYF. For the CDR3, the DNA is TGTGCCAGCAGTGGGACCGGACAGCAGACTTACCCCTACGAGCAGTACTTC.

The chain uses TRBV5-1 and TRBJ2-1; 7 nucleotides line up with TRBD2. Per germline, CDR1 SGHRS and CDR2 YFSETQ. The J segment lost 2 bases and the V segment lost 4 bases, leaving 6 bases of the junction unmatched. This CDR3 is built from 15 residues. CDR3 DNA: TGCGCCAGCAGCCCGGCGCTAGCGGCCTACAATGAGCAGTTCTTC. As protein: CASSPALAAYNEQFF.

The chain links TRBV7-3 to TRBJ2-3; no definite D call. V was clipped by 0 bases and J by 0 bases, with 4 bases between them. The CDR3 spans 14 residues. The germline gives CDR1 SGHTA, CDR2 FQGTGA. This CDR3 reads CASSLTPSTDTQYF. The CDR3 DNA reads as TGTGCCAGCAGCTTAACTCCTAGCACAGATACGCAGTATTTT. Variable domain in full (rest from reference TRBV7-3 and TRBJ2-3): GAGVSQTPSNKVTEKGKYVELRCDPISGHTALYWYRQSLGQGPEFLIYFQGTGAADDSGLPNDRFFAVRPEGSVSTLKIQRTERGDSAVYLCASSLTPSTDTQYFGPGTRLTVL.

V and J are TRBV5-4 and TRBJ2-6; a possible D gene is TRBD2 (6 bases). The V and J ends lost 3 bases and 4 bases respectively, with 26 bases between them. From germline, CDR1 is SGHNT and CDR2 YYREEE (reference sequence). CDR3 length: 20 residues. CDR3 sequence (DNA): TGTGCCAGCAGCTCCGGGGGAATGGCGGGGCCCGGGTCAGGGGCCAACGTCCTGACTTTC. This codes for CASSSGGMAGPGSGANVLTF.

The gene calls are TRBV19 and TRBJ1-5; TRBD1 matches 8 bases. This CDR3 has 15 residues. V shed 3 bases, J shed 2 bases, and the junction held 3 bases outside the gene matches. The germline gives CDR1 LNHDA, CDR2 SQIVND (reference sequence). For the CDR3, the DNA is TGTGCCAGTAGTATGGAGACAGGGGGCAATCAGCCCCAGCATTTT. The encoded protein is CASSMETGGNQPQHF.

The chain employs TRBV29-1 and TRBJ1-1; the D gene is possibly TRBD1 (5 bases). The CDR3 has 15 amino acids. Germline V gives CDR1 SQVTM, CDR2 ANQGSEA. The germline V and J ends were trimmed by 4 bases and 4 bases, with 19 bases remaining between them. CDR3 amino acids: CSVGFTGRRGTEAFF. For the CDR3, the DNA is TGCAGCGTTGGTTTCACGGGGCGGAGGGGCACTGAAGCTTTCTTT.

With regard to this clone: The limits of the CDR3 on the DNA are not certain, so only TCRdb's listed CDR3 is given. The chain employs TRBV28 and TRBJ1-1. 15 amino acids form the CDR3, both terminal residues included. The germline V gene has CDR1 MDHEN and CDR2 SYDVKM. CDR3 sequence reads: CASSSSTGLRGRTFF.

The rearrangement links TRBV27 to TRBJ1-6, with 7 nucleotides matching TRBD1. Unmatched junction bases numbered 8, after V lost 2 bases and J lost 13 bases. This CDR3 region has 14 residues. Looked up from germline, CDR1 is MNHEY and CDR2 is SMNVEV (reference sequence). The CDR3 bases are TGTGCCAGCAGTTTAAGGGACAGCAACTTTCCCCTCCACTTT. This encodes CASSLRDSNFPLHF.

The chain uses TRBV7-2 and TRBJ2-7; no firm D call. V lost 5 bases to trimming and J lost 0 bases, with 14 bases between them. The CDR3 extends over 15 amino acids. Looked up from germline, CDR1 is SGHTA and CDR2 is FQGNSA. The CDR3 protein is CASSLARGVSYEQYF. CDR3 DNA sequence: TGTGCCAGCAGCCTCGCCCGCGGAGTCTCCTACGAGCAGTACTTC.

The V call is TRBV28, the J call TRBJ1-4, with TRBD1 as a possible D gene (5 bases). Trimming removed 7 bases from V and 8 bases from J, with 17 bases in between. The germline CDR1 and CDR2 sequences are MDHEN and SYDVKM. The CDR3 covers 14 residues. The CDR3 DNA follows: TGTGCCAGCACCCCGGGGGGGTCTAGGGAAAAACTGTTTTTT. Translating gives CASTPGGSREKLFF.

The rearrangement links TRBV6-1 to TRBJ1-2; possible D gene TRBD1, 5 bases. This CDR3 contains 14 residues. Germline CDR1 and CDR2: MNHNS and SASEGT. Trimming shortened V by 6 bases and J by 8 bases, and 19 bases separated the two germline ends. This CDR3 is CASSEPGIGYGYTF. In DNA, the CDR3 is TGTGCCAGCAGCGAACCAGGGATAGGCTACGGCTACACCTTC.

The CDR3 sequence: CASSSWRGPFLNTDTQYF. DNA for the CDR3: TGTGCCAGTAGTTCGTGGAGGGGGCCTTTCTTGAACACAGATACGCAGTATTTT. The chain combines TRBV19 with TRBJ2-3, with D perhaps TRBD1 (7 bases). V was cut by 5 bases and J by 2 bases, with 23 bases left in between. The CDR3 covers 18 residues. In germline, CDR1 is LNHDA, CDR2 SQIVND (reference sequence).

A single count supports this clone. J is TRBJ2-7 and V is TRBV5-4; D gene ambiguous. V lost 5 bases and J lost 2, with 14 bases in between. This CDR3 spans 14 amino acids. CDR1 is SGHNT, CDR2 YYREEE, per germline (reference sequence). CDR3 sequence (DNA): TGTGCCAGCAGTTTAGGTGGCAGGACCTACGAGCAGTACTTC. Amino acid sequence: CASSLGGRTYEQYF.

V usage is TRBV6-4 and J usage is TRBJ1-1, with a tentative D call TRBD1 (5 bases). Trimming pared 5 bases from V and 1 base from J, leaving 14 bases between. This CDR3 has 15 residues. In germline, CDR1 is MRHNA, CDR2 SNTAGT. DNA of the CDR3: TGTGCCAGCAGTATTGACGACAGTCCGAACACTGAAGCTTTCTTT. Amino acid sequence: CASSIDDSPNTEAFF.

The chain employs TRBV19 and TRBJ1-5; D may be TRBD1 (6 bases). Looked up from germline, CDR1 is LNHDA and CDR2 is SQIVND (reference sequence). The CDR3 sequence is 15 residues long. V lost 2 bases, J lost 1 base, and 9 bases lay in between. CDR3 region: CASSITGQSNQPQHF. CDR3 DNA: TGTGCCAGTAGTATAACAGGGCAAAGCAATCAGCCCCAGCATTTT.

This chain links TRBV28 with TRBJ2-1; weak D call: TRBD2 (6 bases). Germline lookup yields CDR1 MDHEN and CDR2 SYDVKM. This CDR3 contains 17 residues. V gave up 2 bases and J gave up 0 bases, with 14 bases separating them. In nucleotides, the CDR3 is TGTGCCAGCAGTTTACCTATGGGAGGCGGCTCCTACAATGAGCAGTTCTTC. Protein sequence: CASSLPMGGGSYNEQFF.

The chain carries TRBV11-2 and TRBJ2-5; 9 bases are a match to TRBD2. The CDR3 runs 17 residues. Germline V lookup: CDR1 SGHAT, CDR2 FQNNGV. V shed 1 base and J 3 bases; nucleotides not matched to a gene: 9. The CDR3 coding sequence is TGTGCCAGCAGCTTAGGTATAGCGGGAGTTTCAGAAGAGACCCAGTACTTC. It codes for CASSLGIAGVSEETQYF.

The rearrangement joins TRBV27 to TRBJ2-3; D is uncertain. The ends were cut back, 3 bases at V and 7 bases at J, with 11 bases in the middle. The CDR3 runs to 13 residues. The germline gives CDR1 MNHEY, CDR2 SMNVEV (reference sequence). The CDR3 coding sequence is TGTGCCAGCAGTTTCAGTTCCAGTTATACGCAGTATTTT. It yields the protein CASSFSSSYTQYF.

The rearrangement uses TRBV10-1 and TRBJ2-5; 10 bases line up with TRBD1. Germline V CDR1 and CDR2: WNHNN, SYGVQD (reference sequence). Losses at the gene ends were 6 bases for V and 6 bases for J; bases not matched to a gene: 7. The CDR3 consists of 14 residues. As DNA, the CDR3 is TGCGCCAGCAGGTGGGACAGGGGTTGGAAGACCCAGTACTTC. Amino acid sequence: CASRWDRGWKTQYF.

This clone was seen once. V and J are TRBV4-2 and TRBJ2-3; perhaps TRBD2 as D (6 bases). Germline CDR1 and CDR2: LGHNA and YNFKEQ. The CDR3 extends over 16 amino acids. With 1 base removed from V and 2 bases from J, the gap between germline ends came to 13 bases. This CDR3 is CASSQASSAHTDTQYF. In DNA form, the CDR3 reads TGTGCCAGCAGCCAAGCCTCTAGCGCACACACAGATACGCAGTATTTT.

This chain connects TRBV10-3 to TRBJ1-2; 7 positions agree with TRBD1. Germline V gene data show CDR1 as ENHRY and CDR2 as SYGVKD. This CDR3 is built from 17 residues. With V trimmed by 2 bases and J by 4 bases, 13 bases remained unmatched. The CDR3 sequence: CAISEPQSGQVSYGYTF. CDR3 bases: TGTGCCATCAGTGAGCCTCAATCCGGACAGGTCTCCTATGGCTACACCTTC.

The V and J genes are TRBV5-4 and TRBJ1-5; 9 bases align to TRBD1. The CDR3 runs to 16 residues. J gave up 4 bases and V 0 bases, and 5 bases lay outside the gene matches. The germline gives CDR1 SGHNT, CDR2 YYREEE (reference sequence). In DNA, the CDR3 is TGTGCCAGCAGCTTGGGGGGGACAGGGAAGAATCAGCCCCAGCATTTT. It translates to CASSLGGTGKNQPQHF.